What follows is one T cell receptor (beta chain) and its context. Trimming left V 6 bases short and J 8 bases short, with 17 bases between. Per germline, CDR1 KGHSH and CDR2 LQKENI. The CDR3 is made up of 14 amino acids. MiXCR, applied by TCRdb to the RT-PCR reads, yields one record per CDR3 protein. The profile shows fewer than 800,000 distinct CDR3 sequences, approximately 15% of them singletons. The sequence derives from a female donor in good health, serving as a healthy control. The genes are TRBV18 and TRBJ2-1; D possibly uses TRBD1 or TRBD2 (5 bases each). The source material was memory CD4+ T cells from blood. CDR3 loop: CASSPGLRGDEQFF. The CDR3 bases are TGTGCCAGCTCGCCCGGTCTTCGGGGCGATGAGCAGTTCTTC.